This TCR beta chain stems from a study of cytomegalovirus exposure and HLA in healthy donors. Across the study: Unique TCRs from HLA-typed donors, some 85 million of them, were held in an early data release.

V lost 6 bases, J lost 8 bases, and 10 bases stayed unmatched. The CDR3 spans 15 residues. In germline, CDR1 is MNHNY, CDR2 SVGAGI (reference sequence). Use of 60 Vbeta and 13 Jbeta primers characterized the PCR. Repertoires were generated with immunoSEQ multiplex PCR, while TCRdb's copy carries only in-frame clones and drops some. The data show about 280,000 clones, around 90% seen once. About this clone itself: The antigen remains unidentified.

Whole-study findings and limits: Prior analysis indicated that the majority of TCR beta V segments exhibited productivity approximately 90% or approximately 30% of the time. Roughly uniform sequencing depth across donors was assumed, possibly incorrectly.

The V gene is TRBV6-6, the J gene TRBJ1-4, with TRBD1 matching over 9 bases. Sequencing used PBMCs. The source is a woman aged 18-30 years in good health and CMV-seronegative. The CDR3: CASRSQQGAGEKLFF. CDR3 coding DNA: TGTGCCAGCAGATCCCAACAGGGGGCGGGCGAAAAACTGTTTTTT.